These 11 T cell receptor beta chains came from one sample sequenced in a study of tumor and adjacent non-tumor tissue in lung cancer. The library came from three nested PCR rounds adapted from ARM-PCR protocols. One entry per CDR3 protein results from TCRdb running MiXCR on the multiplex PCR reads. The top ten hold around 20% of the sample, which has roughly 120,000 distinct CDR3 sequences, 60% to 70% seen once. RNA was extracted from bulk tissue without any cell sorting. The normal lung tissue was taken more than 3 cm from the tumor edge. Input material: distant non-tumor lung tissue. These TCRs come from a man between 60 and 75 years old with non-small cell lung cancer.

This clonotype was seen a handful of times. One end of the junction is discordant with germline, which a read error may explain. The chain employs TRBV11-1 and TRBJ2-5, with D possibly matching TRBD1 (5 bases). This CDR3 has 17 amino acids. Germline-derived CDR1 and CDR2 are SGHAT and FQDESV (reference sequence). The CDR3 reads CASSFFPNRQYQETRYF. For the CDR3, the DNA is TGTGCCAGCAGCTTTTTTCCTAACAGGCAGTACCAAGAGACCCGGTACTTC.

In the case of this clonotype: One base away lies a much larger clone, so this may be a sequencing read error. The V gene is TRBV7-9, the J gene TRBJ2-1, with D tentatively TRBD1 (5 bases). The CDR3 runs to 17 residues. CDR1 SEHNR and CDR2 FQNEAQ come from the germline V gene (reference sequence). CDR3 sequence: CVSSLPQQGRSYNEQFF. The DNA of the CDR3 is TGTGTCAGCAGCTTACCCCAGCAGGGTCGGTCCTACAATGAGCAGTTCTTC.

Concerning this clonotype itself: Because it lacks the conserved phenylalanine or tryptophan at the end, this CDR3 is likely a read error. The limits of the CDR3 on the DNA are not certain, so only TCRdb's listed CDR3 is given. The CDR3 spells CSAIDLPDTEYL. This sequence joins TRBV20-1 and TRBJ2-3. Germline values: CDR1 DFQATT, CDR2 SNEGSKA (reference sequence). Counting both end residues, the CDR3 totals 12 amino acids.

With regard to this clonotype: Germline and junction disagree at one end, which may indicate a read error. The J gene is TRBJ2-3, the V gene TRBV10-3, with a tentative D call TRBD1 (6 bases). CDR1 ENHRY and CDR2 SYGVKD come from the germline V gene. The CDR3 runs to 13 residues. As DNA, the CDR3 is TGTGCCATCATTGGTAGGACAGCAGATATGCAGTATTTT. Amino acids: CAIIGRTADMQYF.

A word on this clonotype: Just one base apart from a much larger clone, this may be a read error. CDR3 nucleotide sequence: TGTGCCAGCAGCTTGATCAGGGGTTTCACTGAAGTTTTCTTT. Protein product: CASSLIRGFTEVFF. The chain joins TRBV11-2 to TRBJ1-1; D may be TRBD1 (6 bases). From germline, CDR1 is SGHAT and CDR2 FQNNGV. The CDR3 totals 14 residues.

As DNA, the CDR3 is TGTGCCAGCAGTCCACTGGGGACAGGGGATGGCATTCAGTACTTC. Its translation: CASSPLGTGDGIQYF. The chain links TRBV12-3 or TRBV12-4 to TRBJ2-4; 10 bases are shared with TRBD1. The J segment lost 9 bases and the V segment lost 5 bases, leaving 10 bases of the junction unmatched. This CDR3 has 15 residues.

Worth noting for this clonotype: A much larger clonotype is one base distant, so this may be a read error. The CDR3 does not close with the conserved phenylalanine or tryptophan, likely indicating a read error. V is TRBV5-1 and J is TRBJ2-2; 11 bases align to TRBD2. Trimming at V came to 2 bases and at J to 1 base, leaving 4 bases not matched to a gene. Germline CDR1 reads SGHRS; CDR2 reads YFSETQ. CDR3 length: 17 residues. CDR3 in amino acids: CASSFASGGLNTGELFC. The CDR3 nucleotides are TGCGCCAGCAGCTTCGCTAGCGGGGGGCTGAACACCGGGGAGCTGTTTTGT.

Comment on this clonotype: One junction end disagrees with the germline gene, perhaps due to a read error. The gene calls are TRBV12-3 or TRBV12-4 and TRBJ2-1; 8 nucleotides agree with TRBD1. The CDR3 covers 15 residues. Written as DNA, the CDR3 is TGTGCCAACAGTCCAACCCGGGGACAGGCCAATGAGCAGTTCTTC. Translated: CANSPTRGQANEQFF.

This clonotype came up once. This CDR3 is missing its conserved last phenylalanine or tryptophan, likely due to a read error. The chain combines TRBV11-2 with TRBJ2-1; 7 bases are shared with TRBD2. Germline CDR1 is SGHAT and CDR2 is FQNNGV. This CDR3 is 16 amino acids long. Trimming at V came to 5 bases and at J to 9 bases, leaving 16 bases not matched to a gene. The CDR3 DNA reads as TGTGCCAGCAGCACGAGACTAGCCGGGGGACCGATTGAGCAGTTCATC. Its translation: CASSTRLAGGPIEQFI.

Comment on this clonotype: Given a much more abundant clone one base away, this may be a read error. The CDR3 is CASSLVGEWTGELFF. CDR3 sequence (DNA): TGTGCCAGCAGCTTGGTTGGGGAGTGGACCGGGGAGCTGTTTTTT. The J gene is TRBJ2-2, the V gene TRBV5-5; D perhaps matches TRBD2 (5 bases). Trimming shortened V by 0 bases and J by 5 bases, and 11 bases separated the two germline ends. The CDR3 has 15 residues. Germline CDR1 is SGHKS and CDR2 is YYEKEE (reference sequence).

For this clonotype: One end of the junction fails to match germline, which may point to a read error. This sequence joins TRBV29-1 and TRBJ2-2; TRBD2 matches at 12 bases. CDR3 length equals 16 residues. Germline CDR1 reads SQVTM; CDR2 reads ANQGSEA. The CDR3 region has the DNA TGCAGAGTTGAAGGGATTGGGACTAGCGGGACCGGGGAGCTGTTTTTT. Its translation: CRVEGIGTSGTGELFF.